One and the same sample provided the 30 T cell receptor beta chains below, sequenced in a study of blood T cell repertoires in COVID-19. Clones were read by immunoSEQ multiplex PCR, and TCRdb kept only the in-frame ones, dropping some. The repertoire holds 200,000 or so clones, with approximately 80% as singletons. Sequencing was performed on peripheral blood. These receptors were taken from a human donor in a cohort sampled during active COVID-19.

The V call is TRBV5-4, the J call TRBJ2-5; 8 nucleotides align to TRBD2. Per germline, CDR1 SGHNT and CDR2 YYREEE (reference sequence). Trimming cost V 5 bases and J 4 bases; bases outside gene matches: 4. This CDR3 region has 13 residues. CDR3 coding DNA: TGTGCCAGCAGGAGCGGGAGAGGAGAGACCCAGTACTTC. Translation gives CASRSGRGETQYF.

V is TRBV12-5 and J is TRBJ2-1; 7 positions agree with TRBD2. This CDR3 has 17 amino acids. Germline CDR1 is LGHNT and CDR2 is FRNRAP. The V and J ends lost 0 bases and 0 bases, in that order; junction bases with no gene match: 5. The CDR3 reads CASGLVLGGSSYNEQFF. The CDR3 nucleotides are TGTGCTAGTGGTTTGGTACTCGGGGGGAGCTCCTACAATGAGCAGTTCTTC.

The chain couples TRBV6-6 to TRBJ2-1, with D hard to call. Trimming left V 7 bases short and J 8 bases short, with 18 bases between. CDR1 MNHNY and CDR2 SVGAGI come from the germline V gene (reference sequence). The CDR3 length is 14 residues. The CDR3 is CASTPVPYIHEQFF. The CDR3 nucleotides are TGTGCCAGCACCCCGGTCCCTTATATACATGAGCAGTTCTTC.

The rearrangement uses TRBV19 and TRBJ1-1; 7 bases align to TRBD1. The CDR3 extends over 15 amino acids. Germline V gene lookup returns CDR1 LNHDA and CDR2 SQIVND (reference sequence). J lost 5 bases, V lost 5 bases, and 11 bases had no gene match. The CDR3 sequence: CASSLQGVRQTEAFF. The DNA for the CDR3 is TGTGCCAGTAGTCTCCAGGGGGTGCGTCAGACTGAAGCTTTCTTT. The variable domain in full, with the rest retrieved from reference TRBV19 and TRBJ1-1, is DGGITQSPKYLFRKEGQNVTLSCEQNLNHDAMYWYRQDPGQGLRLIYYSQIVNDFQKGDIAEGYSVSREKKESFPLTVTSAQKNPTAFYLCASSLQGVRQTEAFFGQGTRLTVV.

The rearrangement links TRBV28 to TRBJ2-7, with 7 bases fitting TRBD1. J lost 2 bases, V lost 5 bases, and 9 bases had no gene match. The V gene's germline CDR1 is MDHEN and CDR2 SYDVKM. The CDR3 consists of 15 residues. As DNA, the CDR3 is TGTGCCAGCAGTGCCCAGACAGGGCCCACCTACGAGCAGTACTTC. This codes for CASSAQTGPTYEQYF.

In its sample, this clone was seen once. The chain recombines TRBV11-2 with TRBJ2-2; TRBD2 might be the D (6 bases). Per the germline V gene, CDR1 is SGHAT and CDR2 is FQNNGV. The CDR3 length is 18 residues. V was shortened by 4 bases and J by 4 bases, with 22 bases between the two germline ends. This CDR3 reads CASSSTASTSTTTGELFF. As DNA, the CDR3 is TGTGCCAGCAGCTCCACTGCCTCGACTAGTACGACCACCGGGGAGCTGTTTTTT.

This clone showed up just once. The DNA for the CDR3 is TGTGCCAGCAGCGTTGGCAGGGTCGCTGAAGCTTTCTTT. Protein sequence: CASSVGRVAEAFF. The gene calls are TRBV9 and TRBJ1-1, with TRBD1 as a possible D gene (5 bases). Germline V gives CDR1 SGDLS, CDR2 YYNGEE. Deletions cut 2 bases from V and 6 bases from J, with 11 bases between. This CDR3 has 13 amino acids.

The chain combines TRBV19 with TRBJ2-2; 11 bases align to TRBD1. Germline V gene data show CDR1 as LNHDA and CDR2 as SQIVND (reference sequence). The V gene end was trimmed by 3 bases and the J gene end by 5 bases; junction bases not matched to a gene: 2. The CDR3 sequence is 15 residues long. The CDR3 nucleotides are TGTGCCAGTAGTATGGGACAGGGGGAGACCGGGGAGCTGTTTTTT. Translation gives CASSMGQGETGELFF.

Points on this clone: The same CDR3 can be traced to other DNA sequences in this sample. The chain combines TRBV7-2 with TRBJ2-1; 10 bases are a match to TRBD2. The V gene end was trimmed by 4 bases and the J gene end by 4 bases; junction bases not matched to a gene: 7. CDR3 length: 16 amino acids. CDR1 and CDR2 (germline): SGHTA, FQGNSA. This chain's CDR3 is CASSSRLAGGYNEQFF. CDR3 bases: TGTGCCAGCAGCTCCAGACTAGCGGGCGGATACAATGAGCAGTTCTTC.

The CDR3 sequence is CASSPRQGSDYGYTF. As DNA, the CDR3 is TGTGCCAGCTCACCACGGCAGGGTAGTGACTATGGCTACACCTTC. The chain recombines TRBV18 with TRBJ1-2; possibly TRBD1 for D (5 bases). Germline values: CDR1 KGHSH, CDR2 LQKENI. V dropped 1 base and J dropped 3 bases, with 12 bases sitting between them. The CDR3 sequence is 15 residues long.

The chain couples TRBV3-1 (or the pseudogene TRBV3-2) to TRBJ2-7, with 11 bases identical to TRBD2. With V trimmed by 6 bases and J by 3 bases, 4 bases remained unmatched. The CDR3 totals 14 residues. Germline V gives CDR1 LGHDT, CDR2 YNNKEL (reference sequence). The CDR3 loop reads CASRASGRIYEQYF. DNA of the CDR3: TGTGCCAGCAGGGCTAGCGGGAGGATCTACGAGCAGTACTTC.

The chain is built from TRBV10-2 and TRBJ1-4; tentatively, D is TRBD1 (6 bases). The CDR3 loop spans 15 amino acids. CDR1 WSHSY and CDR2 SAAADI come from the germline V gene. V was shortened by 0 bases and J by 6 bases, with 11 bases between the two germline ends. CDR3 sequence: CASSESGGPYEKLFF. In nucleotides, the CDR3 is TGCGCCAGCAGTGAGTCAGGGGGACCTTATGAAAAACTGTTTTTT.

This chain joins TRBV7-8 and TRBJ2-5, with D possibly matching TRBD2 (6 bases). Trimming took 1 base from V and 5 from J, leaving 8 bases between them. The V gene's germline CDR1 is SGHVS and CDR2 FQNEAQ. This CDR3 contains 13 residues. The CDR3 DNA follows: TGTGCCAGCAGCTTAGTAGGGAGGGAGACCCAGTACTTC. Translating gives CASSLVGRETQYF.

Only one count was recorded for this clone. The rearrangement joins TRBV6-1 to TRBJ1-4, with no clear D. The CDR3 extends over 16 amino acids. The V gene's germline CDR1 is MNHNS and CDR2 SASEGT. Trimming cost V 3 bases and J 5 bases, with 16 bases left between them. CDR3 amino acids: CASSDYGGFINEKLFF. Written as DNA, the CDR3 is TGTGCCAGCAGTGATTACGGCGGCTTCATCAATGAAAAACTGTTTTTT.

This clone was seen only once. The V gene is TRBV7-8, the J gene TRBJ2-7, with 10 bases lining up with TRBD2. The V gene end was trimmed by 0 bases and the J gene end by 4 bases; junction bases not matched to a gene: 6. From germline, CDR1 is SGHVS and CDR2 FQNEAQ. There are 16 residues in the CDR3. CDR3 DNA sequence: TGTGCCAGCAGCTTAGCCCTAGCGGGAGTATTTTACGAGCAGTACTTC. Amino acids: CASSLALAGVFYEQYF.

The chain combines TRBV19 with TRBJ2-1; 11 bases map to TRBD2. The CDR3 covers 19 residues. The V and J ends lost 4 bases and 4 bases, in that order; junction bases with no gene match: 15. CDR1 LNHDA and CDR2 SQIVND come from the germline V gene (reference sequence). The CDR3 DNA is TGTGCCAGTAGTAAACTCGATTCCGGGACTAGCGGAGATTACAATGAGCAGTTCTTC. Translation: CASSKLDSGTSGDYNEQFF.

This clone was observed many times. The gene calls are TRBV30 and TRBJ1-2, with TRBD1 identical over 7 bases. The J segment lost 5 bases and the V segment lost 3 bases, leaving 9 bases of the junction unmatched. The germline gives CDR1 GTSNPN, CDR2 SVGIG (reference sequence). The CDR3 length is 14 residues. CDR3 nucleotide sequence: TGTGCCTGGAGCATACAGGGGACCAGTTATGGCTACACCTTC. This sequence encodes CAWSIQGTSYGYTF.

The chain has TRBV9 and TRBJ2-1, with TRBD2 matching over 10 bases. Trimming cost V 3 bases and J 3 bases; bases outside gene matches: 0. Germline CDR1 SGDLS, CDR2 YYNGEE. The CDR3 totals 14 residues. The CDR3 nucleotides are TGTGCCAGCAGCGGGACTAGCGGCTACAATGAGCAGTTCTTC. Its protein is CASSGTSGYNEQFF.

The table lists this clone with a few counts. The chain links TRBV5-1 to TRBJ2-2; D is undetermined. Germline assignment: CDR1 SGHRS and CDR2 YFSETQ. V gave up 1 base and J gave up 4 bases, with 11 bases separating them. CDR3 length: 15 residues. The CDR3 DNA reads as TGCGCCAGCAGCTTGTCAGGTTTTGGCACCGGGGAGCTGTTTTTT. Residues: CASSLSGFGTGELFF.

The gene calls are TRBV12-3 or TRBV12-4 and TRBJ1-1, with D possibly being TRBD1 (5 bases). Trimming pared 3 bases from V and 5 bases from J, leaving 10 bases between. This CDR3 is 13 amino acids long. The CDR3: CASSLSRATEAFF. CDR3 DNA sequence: TGTGCCAGCAGTTTGTCCAGGGCAACTGAAGCTTTCTTT.

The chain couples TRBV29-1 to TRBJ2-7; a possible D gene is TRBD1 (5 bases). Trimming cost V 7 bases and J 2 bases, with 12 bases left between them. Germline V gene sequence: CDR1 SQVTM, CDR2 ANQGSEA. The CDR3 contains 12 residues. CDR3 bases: TGCAGCGCCCTCGGACAAGCCTACGAGCAGTACTTC. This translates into CSALGQAYEQYF.

The CDR3 sequence is CASSPPGQGHNEQFF. CDR3 sequence (DNA): TGTGCCAGCAGCCCCCCGGGACAGGGGCATAATGAGCAGTTCTTC. The chain has TRBV7-9 and TRBJ2-1, with 10 bases lining up with TRBD1. The V segment lost 5 bases and the J segment 7 bases; nucleotides outside the gene matches: 8. The CDR3 contains 15 residues. The germline V gene has CDR1 SEHNR and CDR2 FQNEAQ (reference sequence). Full variable domain (missing parts from reference TRBV7-9 and TRBJ2-1): DTGVSQNPRHKITKRGQNVTFRCDPISEHNRLYWYRQTLGQGPEFLTYFQNEAQLEKSRLLSDRFSAERPKGSFSTLEIQRTEQGDSAMYLCASSPPGQGHNEQFFGPGTRLTVL.

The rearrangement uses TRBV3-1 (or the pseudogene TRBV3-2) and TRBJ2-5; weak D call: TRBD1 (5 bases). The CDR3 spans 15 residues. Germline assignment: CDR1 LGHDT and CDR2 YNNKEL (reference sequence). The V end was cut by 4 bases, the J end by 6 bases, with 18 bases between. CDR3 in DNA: TGTGCCAGCAGCCTCCAGCAGGGTATCGGAAAGACCCAGTACTTC. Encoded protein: CASSLQQGIGKTQYF.

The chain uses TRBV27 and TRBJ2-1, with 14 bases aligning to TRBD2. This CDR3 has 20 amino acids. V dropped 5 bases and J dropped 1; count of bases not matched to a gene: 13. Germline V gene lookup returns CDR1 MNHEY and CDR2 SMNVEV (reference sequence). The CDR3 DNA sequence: TGTGCCAGCAGTCTAAGACTAGCGGGAGGGCTGTCGGAGTCCTACAATGAGCAGTTCTTC. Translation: CASSLRLAGGLSESYNEQFF.

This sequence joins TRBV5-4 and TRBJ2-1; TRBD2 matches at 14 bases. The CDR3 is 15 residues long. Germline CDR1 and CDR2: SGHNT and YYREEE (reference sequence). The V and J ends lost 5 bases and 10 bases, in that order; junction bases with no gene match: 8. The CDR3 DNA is TGTGCCAGCAGGAGGGGGACTAGCGGGAGTGGGGAGCAGTTCTTC. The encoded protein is CASRRGTSGSGEQFF.

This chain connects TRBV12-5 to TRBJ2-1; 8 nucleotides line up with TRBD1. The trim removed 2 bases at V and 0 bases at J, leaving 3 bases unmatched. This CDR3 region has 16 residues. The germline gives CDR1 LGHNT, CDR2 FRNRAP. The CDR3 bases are TGTGCTAGTGGTTTGTATACAGGGGGCTCCTACAATGAGCAGTTCTTC. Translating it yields CASGLYTGGSYNEQFF.

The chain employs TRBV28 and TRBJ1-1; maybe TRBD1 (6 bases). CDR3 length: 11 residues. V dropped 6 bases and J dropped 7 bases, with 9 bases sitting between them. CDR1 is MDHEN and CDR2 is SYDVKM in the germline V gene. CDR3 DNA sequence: TGTGCCAGCAGGAACAGGGATGAAGCTTTCTTT. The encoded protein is CASRNRDEAFF.

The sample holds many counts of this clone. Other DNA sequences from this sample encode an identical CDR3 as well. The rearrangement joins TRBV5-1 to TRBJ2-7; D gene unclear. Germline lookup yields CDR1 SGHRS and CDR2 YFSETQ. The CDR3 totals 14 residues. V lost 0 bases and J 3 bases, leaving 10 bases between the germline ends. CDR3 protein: CASSLVRTGYEQYF. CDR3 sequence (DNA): TGCGCCAGCAGCTTGGTACGAACTGGCTACGAGCAGTACTTC.

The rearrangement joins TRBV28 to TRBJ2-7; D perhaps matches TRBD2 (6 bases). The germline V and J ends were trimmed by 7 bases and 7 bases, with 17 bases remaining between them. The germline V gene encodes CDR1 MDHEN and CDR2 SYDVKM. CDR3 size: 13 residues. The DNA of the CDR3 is TGTGCCAGCAACCTTAGCGGAGTGGGGGAGCAGTACTTC. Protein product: CASNLSGVGEQYF.

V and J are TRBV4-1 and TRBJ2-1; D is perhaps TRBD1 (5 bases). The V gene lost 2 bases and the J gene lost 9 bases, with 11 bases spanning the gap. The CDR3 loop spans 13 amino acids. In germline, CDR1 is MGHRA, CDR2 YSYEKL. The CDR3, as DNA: TGCGCCAGCAGCCAACCCCAGGGTGGTGAGCAGTTCTTC. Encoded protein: CASSQPQGGEQFF.